The source of this TCR beta chain is a study of blood T cell repertoires in COVID-19. The CDR3 is 16 amino acids. From germline, CDR1 is SGHRS and CDR2 YFSETQ. V lost 0 bases, J lost 6 bases, and 5 bases stayed unmatched. Participant ages covered roughly 18 to 89 years across about two dozen US areas. Repertoires were generated with immunoSEQ multiplex PCR, while TCRdb's copy carries only in-frame clones and drops some. The sample lists about 230,000 clones, around 88% occurring once. The J gene is TRBJ2-2, the V gene TRBV5-1; 10 bases map to TRBD2. Sequencing used PBMCs or T cells enriched from blood (not recorded which). The sequence was collected from a woman aged 40-49 years with acute COVID-19. CDR3 DNA: TGCGCCAGCAGCTTGGGGCTAGCGGGAGTAGCCGGGGAGCTGTTTTTT. Protein: CASSLGLAGVAGELFF.